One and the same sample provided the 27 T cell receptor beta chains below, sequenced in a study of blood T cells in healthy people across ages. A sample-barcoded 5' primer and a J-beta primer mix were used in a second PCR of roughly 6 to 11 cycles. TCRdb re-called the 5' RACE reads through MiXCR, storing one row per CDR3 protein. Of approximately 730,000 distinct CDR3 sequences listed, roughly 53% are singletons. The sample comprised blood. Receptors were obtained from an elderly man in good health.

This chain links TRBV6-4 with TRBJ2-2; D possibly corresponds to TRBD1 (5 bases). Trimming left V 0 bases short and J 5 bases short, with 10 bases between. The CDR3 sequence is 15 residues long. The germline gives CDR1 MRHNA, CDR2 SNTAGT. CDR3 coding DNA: TGTGCCAGCAGTGACTCGACAGTTAGTACCGGGGAGCTGTTTTTT. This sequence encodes CASSDSTVSTGELFF.

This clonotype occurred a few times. The CDR3 protein is CASSPDIVFYEQYF. The DNA of the CDR3 is TGTGCCAGCAGCCCGGACATAGTATTCTACGAGCAGTACTTC. The V and J genes are TRBV7-9 and TRBJ2-7, with D possibly TRBD1 on 5 matching bases. The CDR3 is 14 residues long. From germline, CDR1 is SEHNR and CDR2 FQNEAQ (reference sequence). Trimming took 5 bases from V and 3 from J, leaving 14 bases between them.

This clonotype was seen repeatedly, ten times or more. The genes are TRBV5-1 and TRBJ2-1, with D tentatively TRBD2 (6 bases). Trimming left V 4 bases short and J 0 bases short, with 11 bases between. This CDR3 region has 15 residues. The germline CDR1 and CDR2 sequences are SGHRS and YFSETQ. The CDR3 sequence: CASSPRETSYNEQFF. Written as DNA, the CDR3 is TGCGCCAGCAGCCCACGGGAGACCTCCTACAATGAGCAGTTCTTC. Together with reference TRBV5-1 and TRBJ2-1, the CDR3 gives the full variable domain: KAGVTQTPRYLIKTRGQQVTLSCSPISGHRSVSWYQQTPGQGLQFLFEYFSETQRNKGNFPGRFSGRQFSNSRSEMNVSTLELGDSALYLCASSPRETSYNEQFFGPGTRLTVL.

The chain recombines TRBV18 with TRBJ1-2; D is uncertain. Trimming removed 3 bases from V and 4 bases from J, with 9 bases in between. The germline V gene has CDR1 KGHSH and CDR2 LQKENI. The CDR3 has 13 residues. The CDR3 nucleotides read TGTGCCAGCTCACCGGAAGGCTCCTATGGCTACACCTTC. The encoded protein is CASSPEGSYGYTF.

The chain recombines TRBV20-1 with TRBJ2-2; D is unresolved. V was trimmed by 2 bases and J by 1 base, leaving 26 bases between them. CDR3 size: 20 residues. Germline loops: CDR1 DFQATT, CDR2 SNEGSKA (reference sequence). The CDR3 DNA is TGCAGTGCTAGATCAGATTCGGGCTCGGGCCTACGGGTGAACACCGGGGAGCTGTTTTTT. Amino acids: CSARSDSGSGLRVNTGELFF.

The CDR3 DNA reads TGTGCCAGCAGCTTGGAGGGAGCATCGGCAACGCAGTATTTT. It yields the protein CASSLEGASATQYF. The genes are TRBV7-9 and TRBJ2-3; perhaps TRBD2 as D (6 bases). Germline V gene sequence: CDR1 SEHNR, CDR2 FQNEAQ (reference sequence). V was shortened by 3 bases and J by 9 bases, with 16 bases between the two germline ends. The CDR3 spans 14 residues.

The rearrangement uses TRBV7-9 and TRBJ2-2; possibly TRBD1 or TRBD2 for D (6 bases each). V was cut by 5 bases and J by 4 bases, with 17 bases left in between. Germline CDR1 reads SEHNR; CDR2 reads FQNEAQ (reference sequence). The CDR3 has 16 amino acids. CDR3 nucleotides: TGTGCCAGCAGCCTACAGGGTGGAGGGCCCACCGGGGAGCTGTTTTTT. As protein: CASSLQGGGPTGELFF.

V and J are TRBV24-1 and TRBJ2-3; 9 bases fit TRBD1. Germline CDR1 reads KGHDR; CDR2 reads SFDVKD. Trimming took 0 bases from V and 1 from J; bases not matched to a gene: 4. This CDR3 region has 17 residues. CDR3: CATSDLPGQGRTDTQYF. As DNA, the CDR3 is TGTGCCACCAGTGATTTGCCGGGACAGGGTCGCACAGATACGCAGTATTTT.

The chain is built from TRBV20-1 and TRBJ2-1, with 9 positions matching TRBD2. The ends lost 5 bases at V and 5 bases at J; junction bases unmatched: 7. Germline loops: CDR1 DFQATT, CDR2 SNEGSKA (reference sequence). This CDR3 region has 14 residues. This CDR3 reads CSALLTSGNNEQFF. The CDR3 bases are TGCAGTGCTCTTCTGACTAGCGGCAACAATGAGCAGTTCTTC.

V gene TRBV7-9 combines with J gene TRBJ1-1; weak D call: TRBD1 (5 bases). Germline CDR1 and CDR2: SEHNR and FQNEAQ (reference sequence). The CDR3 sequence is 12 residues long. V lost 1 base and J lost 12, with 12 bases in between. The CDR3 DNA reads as TGTGCCAGCAGCTTAGAACGGTGGGACCCTTTCTTT. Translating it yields CASSLERWDPFF.

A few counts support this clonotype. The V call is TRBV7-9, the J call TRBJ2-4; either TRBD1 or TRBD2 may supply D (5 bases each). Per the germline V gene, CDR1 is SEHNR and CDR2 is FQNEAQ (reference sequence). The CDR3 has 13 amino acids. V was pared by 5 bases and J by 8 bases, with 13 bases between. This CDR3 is CASSGGSPDIQYF. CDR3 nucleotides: TGTGCCAGCAGCGGGGGATCGCCGGACATTCAGTACTTC. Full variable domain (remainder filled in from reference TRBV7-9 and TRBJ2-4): DTGVSQNPRHKITKRGQNVTFRCDPISEHNRLYWYRQTLGQGPEFLTYFQNEAQLEKSRLLSDRFSAERPKGSFSTLEIQRTEQGDSAMYLCASSGGSPDIQYFGAGTRLSVL.

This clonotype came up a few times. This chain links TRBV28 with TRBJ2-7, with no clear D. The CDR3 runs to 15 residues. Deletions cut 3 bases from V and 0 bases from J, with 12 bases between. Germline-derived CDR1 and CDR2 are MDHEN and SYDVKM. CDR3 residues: CASSFARSSSYEQYF. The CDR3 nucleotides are TGTGCCAGCAGTTTTGCCAGGTCTAGCTCCTACGAGCAGTACTTC. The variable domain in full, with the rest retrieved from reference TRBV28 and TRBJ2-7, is DVKVTQSSRYLVKRTGEKVFLECVQDMDHENMFWYRQDPGLGLRLIYFSYDVKMKEKGDIPEGYSVSREKKERFSLILESASTNQTSMYLCASSFARSSSYEQYFGPGTRLTVT.

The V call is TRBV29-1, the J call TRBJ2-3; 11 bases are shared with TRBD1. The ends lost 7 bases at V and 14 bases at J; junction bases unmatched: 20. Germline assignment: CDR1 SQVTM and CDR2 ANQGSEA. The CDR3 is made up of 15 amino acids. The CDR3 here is CSARSPGQGDRYAYF. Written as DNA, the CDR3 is TGCAGCGCCCGAAGTCCGGGACAGGGGGACAGATACGCGTATTTT.

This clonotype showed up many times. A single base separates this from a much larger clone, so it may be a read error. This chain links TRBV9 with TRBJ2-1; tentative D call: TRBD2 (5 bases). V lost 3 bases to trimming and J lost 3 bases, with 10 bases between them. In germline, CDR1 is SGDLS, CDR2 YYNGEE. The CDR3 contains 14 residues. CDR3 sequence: CASSASGVYNEQFF. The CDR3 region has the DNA TGTGCCAGCAGCGCAAGCGGAGTCTACAATGAGCAGTTCTTC.

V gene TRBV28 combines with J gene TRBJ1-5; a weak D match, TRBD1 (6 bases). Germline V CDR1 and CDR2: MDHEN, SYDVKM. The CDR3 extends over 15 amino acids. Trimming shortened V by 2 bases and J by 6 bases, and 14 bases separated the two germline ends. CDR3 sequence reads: CASSLRTARGQPQHF. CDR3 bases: TGTGCCAGCAGTTTAAGGACAGCGCGGGGTCAGCCCCAGCATTTT.

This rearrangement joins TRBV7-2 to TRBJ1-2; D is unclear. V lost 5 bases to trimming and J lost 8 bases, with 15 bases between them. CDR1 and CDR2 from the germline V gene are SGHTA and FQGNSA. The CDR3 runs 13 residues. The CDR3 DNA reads TGTGCCAGCAGCGCCAGCCAACTTGGAGGCTACACCTTC. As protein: CASSASQLGGYTF.

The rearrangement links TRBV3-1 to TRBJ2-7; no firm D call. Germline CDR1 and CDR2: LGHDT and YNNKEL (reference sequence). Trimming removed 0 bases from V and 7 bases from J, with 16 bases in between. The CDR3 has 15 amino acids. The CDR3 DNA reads TGTGCCAGCAGCCAAGACCGGTTGCGGTCCTCGGAGCAGTACTTC. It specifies CASSQDRLRSSEQYF.

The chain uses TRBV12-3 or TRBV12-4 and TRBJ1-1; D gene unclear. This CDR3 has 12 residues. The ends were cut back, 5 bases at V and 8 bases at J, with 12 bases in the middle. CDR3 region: CASSTGIGEAFF. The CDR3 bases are TGTGCCAGCAGTACCGGGATCGGGGAAGCTTTCTTT.

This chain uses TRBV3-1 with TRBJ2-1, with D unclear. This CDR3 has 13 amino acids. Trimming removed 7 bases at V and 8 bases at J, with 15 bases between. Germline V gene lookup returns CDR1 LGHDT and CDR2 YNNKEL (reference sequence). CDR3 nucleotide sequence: TGTGCCAGCACCCTATTAGCTGGCGATGAGCAGTTCTTC. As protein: CASTLLAGDEQFF.

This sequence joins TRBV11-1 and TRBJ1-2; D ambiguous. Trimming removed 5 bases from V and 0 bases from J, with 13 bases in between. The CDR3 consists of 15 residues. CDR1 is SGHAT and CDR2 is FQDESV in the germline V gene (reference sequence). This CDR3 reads CASSGWSVSNYGYTF. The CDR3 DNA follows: TGTGCCAGCAGCGGTTGGAGCGTCTCTAACTATGGCTACACCTTC.

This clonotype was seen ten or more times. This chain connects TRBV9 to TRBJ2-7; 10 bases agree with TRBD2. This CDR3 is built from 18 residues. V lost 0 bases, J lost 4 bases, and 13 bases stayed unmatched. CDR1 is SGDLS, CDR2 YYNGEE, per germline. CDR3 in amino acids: CASSVAASSGSIYYEQYF. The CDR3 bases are TGTGCCAGCAGCGTAGCGGCGTCTAGCGGGAGCATCTATTACGAGCAGTACTTC.

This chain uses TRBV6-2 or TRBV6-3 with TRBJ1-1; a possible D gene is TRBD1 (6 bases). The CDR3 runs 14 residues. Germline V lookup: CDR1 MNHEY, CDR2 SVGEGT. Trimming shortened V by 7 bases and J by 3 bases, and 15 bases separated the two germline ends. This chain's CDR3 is CASNLGGAHTEAFF. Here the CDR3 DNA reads TGTGCCAGCAACTTAGGGGGGGCGCACACTGAAGCTTTCTTT.

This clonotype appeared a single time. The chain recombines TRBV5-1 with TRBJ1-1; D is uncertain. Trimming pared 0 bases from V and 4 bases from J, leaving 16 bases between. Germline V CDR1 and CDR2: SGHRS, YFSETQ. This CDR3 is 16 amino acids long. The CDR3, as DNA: TGCGCCAGCAGCTTGGACCCGGGGAGGTGGGGCACTGAAGCTTTCTTT. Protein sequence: CASSLDPGRWGTEAFF. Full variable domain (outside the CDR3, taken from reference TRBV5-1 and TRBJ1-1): KAGVTQTPRYLIKTRGQQVTLSCSPISGHRSVSWYQQTPGQGLQFLFEYFSETQRNKGNFPGRFSGRQFSNSRSEMNVSTLELGDSALYLCASSLDPGRWGTEAFFGQGTRLTVV.

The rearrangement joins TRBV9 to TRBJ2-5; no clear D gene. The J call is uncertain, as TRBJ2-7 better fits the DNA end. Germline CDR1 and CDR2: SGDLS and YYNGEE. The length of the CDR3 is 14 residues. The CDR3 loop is CASSPRLLRDEQYF. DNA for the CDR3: TGTGCCAGCAGCCCCCGTTTACTCCGGGACGAGCAGTACTTC.

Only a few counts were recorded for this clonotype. The CDR3: CSGGLAGGVNEQFF. CDR3 sequence (DNA): TGCAGCGGGGGACTAGCGGGAGGGGTAAATGAGCAGTTCTTC. The chain combines TRBV29-1 with TRBJ2-1; TRBD2 agrees at 16 bases. The germline V gene has CDR1 SQVTM and CDR2 ANQGSEA. The CDR3 length is 14 residues. V shed 7 bases, J shed 7 bases, and the junction held 4 bases outside the gene matches.

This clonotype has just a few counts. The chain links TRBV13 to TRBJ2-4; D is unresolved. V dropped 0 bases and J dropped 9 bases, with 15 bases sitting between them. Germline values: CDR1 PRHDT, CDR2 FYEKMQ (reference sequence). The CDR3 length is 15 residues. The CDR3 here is CASSLGRSLTGIQYF. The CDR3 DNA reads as TGTGCCAGCAGCTTAGGGCGGAGCCTGACGGGCATTCAGTACTTC. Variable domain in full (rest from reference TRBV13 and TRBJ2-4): AAGVIQSPRHLIKEKRETATLKCYPIPRHDTVYWYQQGPGQDPQFLISFYEKMQSDKGSIPDRFSAQQFSDYHSELNMSSLELGDSALYFCASSLGRSLTGIQYFGAGTRLSVL.

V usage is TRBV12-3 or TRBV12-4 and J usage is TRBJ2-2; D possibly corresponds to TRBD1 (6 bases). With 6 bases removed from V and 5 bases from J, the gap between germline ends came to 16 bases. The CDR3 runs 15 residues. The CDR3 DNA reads TGTGCCAGCAGATACCGGGACACCCCAACCGGGGAGCTGTTTTTT. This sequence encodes CASRYRDTPTGELFF.